The 22 T cell receptor beta chains in this list originate from one sample, sequenced in a study of cytomegalovirus exposure and HLA in healthy donors (dated by TCRdb to about 2017). Library generation was performed with the immunoSEQ multiplex PCR assay. For the multiplex PCR, a mixture combining 60 forward primers for TCR Vbeta segments and 13 reverse primers for TCR Jbeta segments was used. TCRdb provides this immuneACCESS table in a form limited to in-frame rearrangements. Some clones are lacking; in checked studies, under half of them reflect an unresolved V gene, and why the rest are absent is not known. For this sample the table gives 90,000 to 130,000 clones, of which more than 60% were detected only once. The top ten constitute around 6.6% of the sample. Sample: PBMCs. The receptors shown here come from a man aged 25-45 years in good health and CMV-seropositive.

This chain links TRBV5-1 with TRBJ2-2; D not resolved. Germline CDR1 is SGHRS and CDR2 is YFSETQ. The ends were cut back, 4 bases at V and 8 bases at J, with 12 bases in the middle. The CDR3 extends over 13 amino acids. CDR3 protein: CASSTVLSGELFF. The CDR3 DNA sequence: TGCGCCAGCAGCACCGTCCTCAGTGGGGAGCTGTTTTTT.

The table lists this clone with a few counts. This chain joins TRBV7-9 and TRBJ1-1, with D possibly being TRBD1 (6 bases). V lost 5 bases and J lost 4, with 20 bases in between. The CDR3 extends over 16 amino acids. Germline CDR1 SEHNR, CDR2 FQNEAQ (reference sequence). CDR3 protein: CASSPPGGGSGTEAFF. The CDR3 DNA is TGTGCCAGCAGCCCTCCGGGGGGGGGCTCGGGCACTGAAGCTTTCTTT.

This clone was observed once. This rearrangement joins TRBV30 to TRBJ1-6; D not certain. The CDR3 sequence is 15 residues long. V lost 3 bases, J lost 7 bases, and 16 bases lay in between. Germline-derived CDR1 and CDR2 are GTSNPN and SVGIG (reference sequence). The CDR3, as DNA: TGTGCCTGGAGCGATCAAGCGGGCAAAAATTCACCCCTCCACTTT. It codes for CAWSDQAGKNSPLHF.

The chain recombines TRBV5-5 with TRBJ2-1; tentatively, D is TRBD1 (5 bases). Germline V gene lookup returns CDR1 SGHKS and CDR2 YYEKEE (reference sequence). There are 18 residues in the CDR3. The germline V and J ends were trimmed by 0 bases and 1 base, with 17 bases remaining between them. CDR3 DNA: TGTGCCAGCAGCTTGGGGGCAGGGATCTATTCATCCTACAATGAGCAGTTCTTC. The encoded protein is CASSLGAGIYSSYNEQFF.

As DNA, the CDR3 is TGTGCCAGCAGTGAAAAGTATCCAGGATTCTACGAGCAGTACTTC. Encoded protein: CASSEKYPGFYEQYF. The genes are TRBV6-1 and TRBJ2-7; D remains unclear. Germline assignment: CDR1 MNHNS and CDR2 SASEGT. This CDR3 is 15 amino acids long. V gave up 2 bases and J gave up 3 bases, with 14 bases separating them.

The chain uses TRBV5-1 and TRBJ2-1, with TRBD1 identical over 8 bases. Per germline, CDR1 SGHRS and CDR2 YFSETQ. With V trimmed by 5 bases and J by 5 bases, 9 bases remained unmatched. CDR3 length: 15 amino acids. The CDR3 region is CASSTFQDRDNEQFF. The CDR3, as DNA: TGCGCCAGCAGTACATTCCAGGACAGGGACAATGAGCAGTTCTTC. The full variable domain, with the rest looked up from reference TRBV5-1 and TRBJ2-1, is KAGVTQTPRYLIKTRGQQVTLSCSPISGHRSVSWYQQTPGQGLQFLFEYFSETQRNKGNFPGRFSGRQFSNSRSEMNVSTLELGDSALYLCASSTFQDRDNEQFFGPGTRLTVL.

This sequence joins TRBV9 and TRBJ2-7, with 12 bases that match TRBD1. CDR3 size: 15 residues. CDR1 SGDLS and CDR2 YYNGEE come from the germline V gene. The J segment lost 3 bases and the V segment lost 4 bases, leaving 5 bases of the junction unmatched. This chain's CDR3 is CASSLGQGANYEQYF. The CDR3, as DNA: TGTGCCAGCAGCCTGGGACAGGGGGCAAACTACGAGCAGTACTTC.

This clone was found once. V usage is TRBV10-3 and J usage is TRBJ2-7; 12 positions match TRBD2. CDR3 size: 18 residues. The V and J ends lost 4 bases and 0 bases, in that order; junction bases with no gene match: 10. Germline V gives CDR1 ENHRY, CDR2 SYGVKD. CDR3 nucleotide sequence: TGTGCCATCAGTGTAACTAGCGGGGGGACCAGGAGCTCCTACGAGCAGTACTTC. Translating gives CAISVTSGGTRSSYEQYF.

This clone has just a few counts. This rearrangement joins TRBV4-3 to TRBJ1-6; tentative D call: TRBD1 (6 bases). The CDR3 consists of 15 residues. The germline V and J ends were trimmed by 0 bases and 13 bases, with 16 bases remaining between them. Per the germline V gene, CDR1 is LGHNA and CDR2 is YSLEER. CDR3 coding DNA: TGCGCCAGCAGCCAAGATCTGCGGGGGCGTCGGCCCCTCCACTTT. Translation gives CASSQDLRGRRPLHF.

This clone was seen only a few times. The V gene is TRBV25-1, the J gene TRBJ1-1; tentatively, D is TRBD1 (5 bases). CDR1 and CDR2 (germline): MGHDK, SYGVNS. V was pared by 8 bases and J by 0 bases, with 7 bases between. This CDR3 region has 12 residues. This CDR3 is CASQGLNTEAFF. The CDR3, as DNA: TGTGCCAGCCAGGGATTGAACACTGAAGCTTTCTTT.

The chain joins TRBV5-1 to TRBJ1-5; possible D gene TRBD1, 6 bases. This CDR3 spans 15 amino acids. Germline V lookup: CDR1 SGHRS, CDR2 YFSETQ. The germline V and J ends were trimmed by 4 bases and 6 bases, with 17 bases remaining between them. The CDR3 sequence: CASSPDSFQGQPQHF. The CDR3 DNA reads as TGCGCCAGCAGCCCGGACAGTTTTCAGGGTCAGCCCCAGCATTTT.

The chain joins TRBV5-4 to TRBJ2-1, with D tentatively TRBD2 (5 bases). There are 13 residues in the CDR3. V lost 2 bases, J lost 12 bases, and 15 bases lay in between. Germline lookup yields CDR1 SGHNT and CDR2 YYREEE (reference sequence). The CDR3 region has the DNA TGTGCCAGCAGCTTAGGTAGCGTTAGACTGCAGTTCTTC. Protein sequence: CASSLGSVRLQFF.

The gene calls are TRBV19 and TRBJ2-7, with D possibly TRBD2 on 5 matching bases. This CDR3 is 13 amino acids long. Per the germline V gene, CDR1 is LNHDA and CDR2 is SQIVND (reference sequence). Trimming removed 3 bases at V and 1 base at J, with 7 bases between. The CDR3 is CASSMEESYEQYF. The CDR3 DNA follows: TGTGCCAGTAGTATGGAGGAATCCTACGAGCAGTACTTC.

The V and J genes are TRBV5-8 and TRBJ1-2; D gene unclear. The V and J ends lost 1 base and 0 bases respectively, with 4 bases between them. The CDR3 contains 13 residues. Germline V gene data show CDR1 as SGHTS and CDR2 as YDEGEE. The CDR3 DNA follows: TGTGCCAGCAGCTTGCAGGCTAACTATGGCTACACCTTC. Its translation: CASSLQANYGYTF.

The chain has TRBV14 and TRBJ1-3; maybe TRBD1 (6 bases). Germline V gives CDR1 SGHDN, CDR2 FVKESK. Trimming removed 4 bases at V and 2 bases at J, with 12 bases between. The CDR3 totals 15 residues. DNA of the CDR3: TGTGCCAGCAGCCCCATGACAGGTCCTGGAAACACCATATATTTT. It specifies CASSPMTGPGNTIYF. Full variable domain (outside the CDR3, taken from reference TRBV14 and TRBJ1-3): EAGVTQFPSHSVIEKGQTVTLRCDPISGHDNLYWYRRVMGKEIKFLLHFVKESKQDESGMPNNRFLAERTGGTYSTLKVQPAELEDSGVYFCASSPMTGPGNTIYFGEGSWLTVV.

The chain couples TRBV9 to TRBJ2-2; D not certain. Germline loops: CDR1 SGDLS, CDR2 YYNGEE. V was pared by 4 bases and J by 0 bases, with 4 bases between. The CDR3 extends over 13 amino acids. The CDR3 region is CASSPANTGELFF. The DNA for the CDR3 is TGTGCCAGCAGCCCGGCGAACACCGGGGAGCTGTTTTTT.

This rearrangement joins TRBV4-3 to TRBJ2-5; 9 bases are a match to TRBD2. Looked up from germline, CDR1 is LGHNA and CDR2 is YSLEER. There are 16 residues in the CDR3. The junction had 8 bases not matched to a gene; V was cut back by 1 base and J by 5 bases. CDR3 sequence (DNA): TGCGCCAGCAGCCAAGGGGCGGGGGGGCGGGGGGAGACCCAGTACTTC. It encodes CASSQGAGGRGETQYF.

The J gene is TRBJ2-1, the V gene TRBV5-4; 9 positions match TRBD1. Trimming took 4 bases from V and 5 from J; bases not matched to a gene: 7. CDR1 is SGHNT, CDR2 YYREEE, per germline (reference sequence). The CDR3 covers 15 residues. The CDR3 region has the DNA TGTGCCAGCAGCCAAAGCCGGACAGGGGACAATGAGCAGTTCTTC. Protein sequence: CASSQSRTGDNEQFF.

The rearrangement joins TRBV25-1 to TRBJ1-1, with 9 bases identical to TRBD1. J was trimmed by 5 bases and V by 0 bases; bases with no gene match: 4. The CDR3 is 15 amino acids. In germline, CDR1 is MGHDK, CDR2 SYGVNS. CDR3 in amino acids: CASSEYSGQGTEAFF. The CDR3 DNA sequence: TGTGCCAGCAGTGAATATTCGGGACAGGGAACTGAAGCTTTCTTT.

The rearrangement uses TRBV4-1 and TRBJ2-1, with TRBD1 matching 7 bases. J was trimmed by 0 bases and V by 2 bases; bases with no gene match: 13. CDR3 length: 19 residues. Germline V gene lookup returns CDR1 MGHRA and CDR2 YSYEKL. This CDR3 is CASSQRDRKPSSSYNEQFF. In DNA form, the CDR3 reads TGCGCCAGCAGCCAACGGGACAGAAAACCCTCGAGCTCCTACAATGAGCAGTTCTTC.

The chain carries TRBV4-1 and TRBJ1-5; no firm D call. The CDR3 runs to 15 residues. Germline V gene data show CDR1 as MGHRA and CDR2 as YSYEKL. V was shortened by 0 bases and J by 6 bases, with 12 bases between the two germline ends. CDR3 sequence: CASSQDVSLGQPQHF. CDR3 DNA sequence: TGCGCCAGCAGCCAAGACGTAAGCCTCGGTCAGCCCCAGCATTTT.

V and J are TRBV7-2 and TRBJ1-5; D uncertain. Trimming took 1 base from V and 4 from J, leaving 5 bases between them. Germline CDR1 and CDR2: SGHTA and FQGNSA. The CDR3 extends over 13 amino acids. DNA for the CDR3: TGTGCCAGCAGCTTAGAGCTAAATCAGCCCCAGCATTTT. It yields the protein CASSLELNQPQHF.